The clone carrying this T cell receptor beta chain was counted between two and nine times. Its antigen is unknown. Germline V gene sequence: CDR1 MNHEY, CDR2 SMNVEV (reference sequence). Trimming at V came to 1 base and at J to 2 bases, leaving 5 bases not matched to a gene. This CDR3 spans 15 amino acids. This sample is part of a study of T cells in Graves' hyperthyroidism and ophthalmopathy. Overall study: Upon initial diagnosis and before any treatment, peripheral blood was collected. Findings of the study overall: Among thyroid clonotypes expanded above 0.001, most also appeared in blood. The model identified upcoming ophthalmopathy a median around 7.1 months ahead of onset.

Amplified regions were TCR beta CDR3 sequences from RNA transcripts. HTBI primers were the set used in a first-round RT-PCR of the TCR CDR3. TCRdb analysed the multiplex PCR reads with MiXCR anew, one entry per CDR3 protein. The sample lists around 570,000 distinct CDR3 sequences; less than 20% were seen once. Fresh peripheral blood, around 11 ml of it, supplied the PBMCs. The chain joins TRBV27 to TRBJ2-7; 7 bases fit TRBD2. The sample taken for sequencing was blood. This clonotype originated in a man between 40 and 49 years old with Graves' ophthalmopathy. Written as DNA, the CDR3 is TGTGCCAGCAGTTTATGGGGGAGGGACGCCTACGAGCAGTACTTC. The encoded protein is CASSLWGRDAYEQYF.